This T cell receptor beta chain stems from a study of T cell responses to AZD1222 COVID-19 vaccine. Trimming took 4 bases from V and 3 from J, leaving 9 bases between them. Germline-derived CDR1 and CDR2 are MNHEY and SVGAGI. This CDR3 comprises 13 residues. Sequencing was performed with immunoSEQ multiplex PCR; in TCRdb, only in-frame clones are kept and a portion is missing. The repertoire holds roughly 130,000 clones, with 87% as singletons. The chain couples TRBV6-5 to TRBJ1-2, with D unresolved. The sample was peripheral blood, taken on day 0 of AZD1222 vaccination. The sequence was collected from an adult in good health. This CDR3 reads CASSLTEYYGYTF. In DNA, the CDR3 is TGTGCCAGCAGTTTAACGGAATACTATGGCTACACCTTC.